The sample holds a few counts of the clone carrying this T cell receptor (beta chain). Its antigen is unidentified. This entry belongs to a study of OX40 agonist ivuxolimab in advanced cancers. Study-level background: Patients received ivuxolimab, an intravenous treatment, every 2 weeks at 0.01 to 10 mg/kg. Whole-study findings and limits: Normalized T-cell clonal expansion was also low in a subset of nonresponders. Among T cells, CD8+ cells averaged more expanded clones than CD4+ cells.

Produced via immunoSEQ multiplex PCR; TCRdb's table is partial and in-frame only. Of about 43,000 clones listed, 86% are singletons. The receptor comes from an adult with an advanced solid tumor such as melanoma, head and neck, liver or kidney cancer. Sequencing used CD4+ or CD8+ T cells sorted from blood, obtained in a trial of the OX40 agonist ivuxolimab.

The CDR3 loop reads CASSLEPGYEQYF. Here the CDR3 DNA reads TGTGCCAGCAGCTTAGAGCCGGGCTACGAGCAGTACTTC. This chain links TRBV11-2 with TRBJ2-7; D is unresolved. The CDR3 runs to 13 residues. V was cut by 0 bases and J by 3 bases, with 6 bases left in between. Per germline, CDR1 SGHAT and CDR2 FQNNGV.